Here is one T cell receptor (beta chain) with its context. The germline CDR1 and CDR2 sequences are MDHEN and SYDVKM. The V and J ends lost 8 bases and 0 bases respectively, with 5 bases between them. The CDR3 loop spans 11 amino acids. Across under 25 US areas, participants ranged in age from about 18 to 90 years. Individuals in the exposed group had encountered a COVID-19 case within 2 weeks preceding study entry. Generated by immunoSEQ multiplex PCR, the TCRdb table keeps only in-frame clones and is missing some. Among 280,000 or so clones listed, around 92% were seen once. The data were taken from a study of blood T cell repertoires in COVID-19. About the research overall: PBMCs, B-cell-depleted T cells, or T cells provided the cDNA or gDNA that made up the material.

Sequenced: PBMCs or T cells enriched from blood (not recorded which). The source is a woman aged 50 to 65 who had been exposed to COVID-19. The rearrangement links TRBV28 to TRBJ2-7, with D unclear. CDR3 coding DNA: TGTGCCAGCGGAGTCTCCTACGAGCAGTACTTC. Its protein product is CASGVSYEQYF.